This T cell receptor (beta chain) emerged from a study of blood T cell repertoires in COVID-19 (dated by TCRdb to between 2020 and 2021). Context from the whole study: Samples from collaborators originated in the United States, Italy and Spain and spanned both the acute and convalescent phases of COVID-19. The prospective study material was composed of cDNA or gDNA derived from T cells, B-cell-depleted T cells, or PBMCs. Deeply sampled blood TCRbeta repertoires from subjects exposed to, actively infected with, or recovered from COVID-19 were included in the dataset. The repertoires were released in a freely available public database meant as a resource for research on the immune response to SARS-CoV-2. Samples were obtained from the ongoing ImmuneRACE study (first 160 participants) and from 1,254 subjects provided by 6 global collaborators. A de-identified subject ID, COVID-19 status, age in years and sex were almost always included in the sample metadata. Where available, HLA class I and class II types were obtained from metadata supplied by the sample provider rather than from assay-based typing. What the research found in general, with its limitations: How much clinical and demographic metadata was included differed by source and by participant, and the metadata was provided uncurated.

Whole blood was collected in K2EDTA tubes by collaborating institutions according to the institutions' own protocols. Collaborator samples were shipped for TCRbeta analysis as frozen whole blood, isolated PBMCs, or DNA extracted from either sample type. In regard to this clone: Its specific antigen is unknown. Per-base quality was not reported, and no clone a single base away is much larger than it.

The CDR3 runs 14 residues from the cysteine to the phenylalanine. Of the read, only the CDR3 DNA is kept; its 42 bases are in frame from base 1. V and J lose 3 bases and 5 bases, and a span of 12 bases separates them. Based on the germline V gene, the CDR1 and CDR2 sequences are KGHDR and SFDVKD. TCRbeta CDR3 regions were amplified from genomic DNA using the immunoSEQ Assay, a bias-controlled multiplex PCR. The original pipeline was this. Within the assay, amplification of reference gene primers was used to estimate how many nucleated cells each sample contained. Sequence reads were collapsed and filtered to measure the absolute abundance of every unique TCRbeta CDR3 rearrangement. Productive Simpson clonality was computed per sample as the square root of Simpson's diversity index over productive rearrangements. This is the immuneACCESS table as TCRdb keeps it, with only in-frame sequences that have V and J called. A part of the clones is gone; compared with another copy, unresolved V genes explain less than half, and the rest is unexplained. V and J calls and clone size are those listed in that table; D and trimming were worked out from the DNA. Within this sample are some 120,000 clones, with 75% to 85% of them counted one time only. The ten top clones hold around 20% of the sample.

This TCR was recovered from a man older than 75 with acute or convalescent COVID-19. The V and J segments used are TRBV24-1 and TRBJ2-5; TRBD2 might be the D gene, on 6 matching bases. The sequenced sample was peripheral blood. The sequenced DNA is TGTGCCACCAGTGATCCCGCCCGGGGGGAGACCCAGTACTTC. This is translated as CATSDPARGETQYF.